These 6 T cell receptor beta chains were sequenced from one sample in a study of siplizumab effects on memory and regulatory T cells. TCRdb's copy holds only in-frame clones and misses some; the assay was immunoSEQ multiplex PCR. The sample carries about 50,000 clones, more than 85% recorded once. The material sequenced was naive CD8+ T cells sorted from blood. The receptor set was obtained from a human donor in good health.

The genes are TRBV4-1 and TRBJ1-4; tentative D call: TRBD1 (6 bases). This CDR3 region has 14 residues. The germline V and J ends were trimmed by 4 bases and 5 bases, with 11 bases remaining between them. The germline V gene encodes CDR1 MGHRA and CDR2 YSYEKL. CDR3 DNA sequence: TGCGCCAGCAGCCCGGAGGGGGGGAATGAAAAACTGTTTTTT. Amino acid sequence: CASSPEGGNEKLFF.

This clone has a single count. The V gene is TRBV4-2, the J gene TRBJ2-1, with 9 bases lining up with TRBD2. This CDR3 comprises 16 residues. Germline CDR1 and CDR2: LGHNA and YNFKEQ. V shed 5 bases, J shed 0 bases, and the junction held 5 bases outside the gene matches. The CDR3 DNA reads as TGTGCCAGCAGCGGAGTACTAGCGGGCTCCTACAATGAGCAGTTCTTC. Translation gives CASSGVLAGSYNEQFF.

The chain links TRBV5-6 to TRBJ2-3, with TRBD1 matching 7 bases. J gave up 4 bases and V 4 bases, and 6 bases lay outside the gene matches. Germline CDR1 reads SGHDT; CDR2 reads YYEEEE. The CDR3 runs to 14 residues. The chain's CDR3 is CASSHRQGPDTQYF. The CDR3 bases are TGTGCCAGCAGCCATCGACAGGGCCCAGATACGCAGTATTTT.

This clone was recorded once. The V call is TRBV5-1, the J call TRBJ2-1; the match to TRBD2 covers 9 bases. The V gene end was trimmed by 0 bases and the J gene end by 5 bases; junction bases not matched to a gene: 3. The CDR3 length is 15 residues. Per the germline V gene, CDR1 is SGHRS and CDR2 is YFSETQ. The CDR3 DNA reads as TGCGCCAGCAGCTTGGGACTAGCGGCACACAATGAGCAGTTCTTC. Protein sequence: CASSLGLAAHNEQFF.

This chain connects TRBV7-2 to TRBJ2-2, with D possibly TRBD2 on 5 matching bases. The CDR3 is 14 residues long. Germline V CDR1 and CDR2: SGHTA, FQGNSA. V was shortened by 5 bases and J by 7 bases, with 14 bases between the two germline ends. Written as DNA, the CDR3 is TGTGCCAGCAGCCTCTTGGACTCGATCGGGGAGCTGTTTTTT. Translation: CASSLLDSIGELFF.

This chain links TRBV2 with TRBJ2-7; 10 bases agree with TRBD1. The J segment lost 4 bases and the V segment lost 6 bases, leaving 9 bases of the junction unmatched. The CDR3 extends over 15 amino acids. CDR1 and CDR2 from the germline V gene are SNHLY and FYNNEI. CDR3 region: CASRFRDRGRYEQYF. The DNA for the CDR3 is TGTGCCAGCAGATTCCGGGACAGGGGAAGGTACGAGCAGTACTTC.